One and the same sample provided the 2 T cell receptor beta chains below, sequenced in a study of blood T cell repertoires in COVID-19. Assay: immunoSEQ multiplex PCR; the TCRdb copy retains only in-frame clones and omits some. The table has around 290,000 clones, around nine tenths seen once. The specimen was PBMCs or T cells enriched from blood (not recorded which). These receptors all come from a young woman who had recovered from COVID-19.

V usage is TRBV12-3 or TRBV12-4 and J usage is TRBJ2-2, with D perhaps TRBD2 (6 bases). The ends were cut back, 10 bases at V and 6 bases at J, with 12 bases in the middle. The CDR3 covers 12 residues. CDR3 protein: CANRGLSGELFF. The CDR3 DNA follows: TGTGCCAACCGGGGGTTGTCCGGGGAGCTGTTTTTT.

This sequence joins TRBV30 and TRBJ1-2; D gene unclear. The CDR3 consists of 12 residues. Germline lookup yields CDR1 GTSNPN and CDR2 SVGIG (reference sequence). Trimming cost V 5 bases and J 7 bases, with 14 bases left between them. The CDR3 DNA reads TGTGCCTGGGGCCTTTGGGAGGGTGGCTACACCTTC. Protein sequence: CAWGLWEGGYTF.